This T cell receptor (beta chain) appears in the sequencing data of a study of Graves' ophthalmopathy and Graves' hyperthyroidism. Study context: The collection of peripheral blood took place at initial diagnosis, before any treatment.

Study findings and constraints: Cross-validated, the 13-signature model showed 87.88%/81.08% sensitivity/specificity, and 80%/75% in the test set.

The diagnosis combined clinical symptoms, thyroxine, TRAb, thyroid ultrasound and orbital computed tomography scans. This clonotype was seen at least ten times. What it recognizes is unknown. After removal of 5 bases from V and 6 bases from J, the junction contained 8 bases not matched to a gene. The CDR3 is 15 residues long. As the template, RNA transcripts were used to amplify TCR beta CDR3 regions. Amplification began with first-round RT-PCR using HTBI primers, then second-round multiplex PCR was performed. TCRdb reprocessed the multiplex PCR reads with MiXCR, giving one entry per CDR3 protein. This sample has almost 750,000 distinct CDR3 sequences, with 40% found just once.

This chain links TRBV12-3 or TRBV12-4 with TRBJ1-5; TRBD1 matches 9 bases. This sequence was found in an adult man with Graves' ophthalmopathy. The sample was peripheral blood. The CDR3 protein is CASSRYTGGGQPQHF. The CDR3 bases are TGTGCCAGCAGTCGCTACACAGGGGGCGGTCAGCCCCAGCATTTT.